Sequencing of this TCR beta chain was carried out in a study of early T cells in non-severe SARS-CoV-2 infection. Study-wide background: The sequenced material was bulk RNA from unsorted whole blood, and its chains were unpaired.

TCRdb re-called the 5' RACE reads through MiXCR, storing one row per CDR3 protein. The profile shows 35,000 to 40,000 distinct CDR3 sequences, 3.5% to 5% of them singletons. The sample holds many counts of this clonotype. Trimming cost V 2 bases and J 6 bases, with 15 bases left between them. The CDR3 sequence is 15 residues long. Germline values: CDR1 SGHDN, CDR2 FVKESK. The clonotype was recovered from an adult who was a healthcare worker with PCR-confirmed SARS-CoV-2 infection or an uninfected control (not recorded which). The material sequenced was whole blood. The J gene is TRBJ2-3, the V gene TRBV14; D is tentatively TRBD1 or TRBD2 (5 bases each). CDR3 nucleotides: TGTGCCAGCAGCCAACAGGGCTCCCCGGGGGATACGCAGTATTTT. It is translated as CASSQQGSPGDTQYF.